Below are 32 T cell receptor beta chains sequenced from a single sample in a study of shared clonotypes between healthy human individuals. This table comes from immunoSEQ multiplex PCR, and its TCRdb copy is limited to in-frame clones, with some not included. The sample shows approximately 2.5 million clones, over 85% of them seen only once. Source material: naive CD4+ T cells from PBMCs. The subset was: CD45RA+ positively selected. The receptors were gathered from a man between 18 and 35 years old in good health. Some clones in this sample may be carry-over from other donors' samples.

V and J are TRBV28 and TRBJ2-1, with 14 positions matching TRBD2. CDR3 length: 19 amino acids. Unmatched junction bases numbered 6, after V lost 0 bases and J lost 2 bases. Germline CDR1 and CDR2: MDHEN and SYDVKM. The CDR3 spells CASSLWRTSGRLAYNEQFF. The CDR3 bases are TGTGCCAGCAGTTTATGGCGGACTAGCGGGAGGCTCGCCTACAATGAGCAGTTCTTC.

In DNA, the CDR3 is TGTGCCAGCCGACTACAGGGGGGGAGCACCGGGGAGCTGTTTTTT. It translates to CASRLQGGSTGELFF. The rearrangement uses TRBV2 and TRBJ2-2, with D tentatively TRBD1 (8 bases). The length of the CDR3 is 15 residues. The V and J ends lost 8 bases and 4 bases respectively, with 17 bases between them. Germline V gives CDR1 SNHLY, CDR2 FYNNEI.

In its sample, this clone was seen once. The chain links TRBV18 to TRBJ2-7; 7 nucleotides line up with TRBD1. With V trimmed by 0 bases and J by 3 bases, 8 bases remained unmatched. CDR1 is KGHSH and CDR2 is LQKENI in the germline V gene. This CDR3 has 16 amino acids. The CDR3 nucleotides are TGTGCCAGCTCACCACCTTGGAGACAGGGCGGCTACGAGCAGTACTTC. Translation: CASSPPWRQGGYEQYF.

This chain links TRBV28 with TRBJ1-5, with 8 bases that match TRBD1. This CDR3 is 16 amino acids long. V shed 5 bases, J shed 0 bases, and the junction held 6 bases outside the gene matches. The germline gives CDR1 MDHEN, CDR2 SYDVKM. Here the CDR3 reads CASSGADRDSNQPQHF. DNA for the CDR3: TGTGCCAGCAGTGGGGCGGACAGGGATAGCAATCAGCCCCAGCATTTT. Full variable domain (remainder filled in from reference TRBV28 and TRBJ1-5): DVKVTQSSRYLVKRTGEKVFLECVQDMDHENMFWYRQDPGLGLRLIYFSYDVKMKEKGDIPEGYSVSREKKERFSLILESASTNQTSMYLCASSGADRDSNQPQHFGDGTRLSIL.

The rearrangement joins TRBV5-1 to TRBJ2-5, with 7 positions matching TRBD2. Germline V gene lookup returns CDR1 SGHRS and CDR2 YFSETQ. Unmatched junction bases numbered 7, after V lost 3 bases and J lost 2 bases. This CDR3 contains 15 residues. The CDR3 region has the DNA TGCGCCAGCAGCTACCCCTTCGGGGGGCAAGAGACCCAGTACTTC. The encoded protein is CASSYPFGGQETQYF.

V is TRBV28 and J is TRBJ2-2; 10 nucleotides agree with TRBD2. The germline CDR1 and CDR2 sequences are MDHEN and SYDVKM. This CDR3 has 16 amino acids. The V gene end was trimmed by 6 bases and the J gene end by 3 bases; junction bases not matched to a gene: 7. The CDR3 nucleotides read TGTGCCAGCAGACAGGTTGGACTAGCGGACACCGGGGAGCTGTTTTTT. It codes for CASRQVGLADTGELFF.

Notes on this clone: Other nucleotide sequences from this sample produce the same CDR3. This chain links TRBV28 with TRBJ1-1; D gene ambiguous. In germline, CDR1 is MDHEN, CDR2 SYDVKM. CDR3 length equals 13 residues. V lost 2 bases, J lost 1 base, and 5 bases lay in between. CDR3 DNA sequence: TGTGCCAGCAGTTTAAGCCCGAACACTGAAGCTTTCTTT. It yields the protein CASSLSPNTEAFF.

The rearrangement links TRBV7-2 to TRBJ1-2, with 7 bases fitting TRBD1. The V and J ends lost 5 bases and 1 base, in that order; junction bases with no gene match: 13. This CDR3 contains 17 residues. CDR1 and CDR2 from the germline V gene are SGHTA and FQGNSA. CDR3 DNA sequence: TGTGCCAGCAGCATCTCCGCCGGGACAGAGCTTAACTATGGCTACACCTTC. It is translated as CASSISAGTELNYGYTF.

The rearrangement links TRBV19 to TRBJ2-2; D gene uncertain. V lost 4 bases and J 6 bases, leaving 6 bases between the germline ends. Germline V gene data show CDR1 as LNHDA and CDR2 as SQIVND (reference sequence). This CDR3 has 12 amino acids. DNA for the CDR3: TGTGCCAGTAGTACCGGGCCCGGGGAGCTGTTTTTT. Translated: CASSTGPGELFF.

The rearrangement uses TRBV6-5 and TRBJ1-5, with 8 bases that match TRBD1. The germline V gene encodes CDR1 MNHEY and CDR2 SVGAGI. CDR3 length: 15 amino acids. Trimming at V came to 2 bases and at J to 4 bases, leaving 4 bases not matched to a gene. The DNA of the CDR3 is TGTGCCAGCAGTTACCAACGACAGGGGAATCAGCCCCAGCATTTT. Residues: CASSYQRQGNQPQHF.

The chain links TRBV28 to TRBJ1-2; D is ambiguous. Trimming removed 3 bases from V and 7 bases from J, with 18 bases in between. The germline gives CDR1 MDHEN, CDR2 SYDVKM. CDR3 length: 15 residues. The CDR3 coding sequence is TGTGCCAGCAGTTTGAGTGGGCGGGTAACGGGTGGCTACACCTTC. It is translated as CASSLSGRVTGGYTF.

This clone was detected once. This chain connects TRBV6-1 to TRBJ1-5; the D is unclear. Germline lookup yields CDR1 MNHNS and CDR2 SASEGT. The V gene lost 7 bases and the J gene lost 7 bases, with 5 bases spanning the gap. The CDR3 runs 10 residues. The CDR3 DNA is TGTGCCAGCACAAGACAGCCCCAGCATTTT. Amino acid sequence: CASTRQPQHF.

In its sample, this clone was seen once. The V and J genes are TRBV7-8 and TRBJ1-4; TRBD1 might be the D (5 bases). The CDR3 sequence is 12 residues long. V was pared by 1 base and J by 13 bases, with 10 bases between. Germline lookup yields CDR1 SGHVS and CDR2 FQNEAQ. CDR3 region: CASSLGRQGLFF. In nucleotides, the CDR3 is TGTGCCAGCAGCTTAGGGCGGCAGGGACTGTTTTTT. Full variable domain (rest looked up from reference TRBV7-8 and TRBJ1-4): GAGVSQSPRYKVAKRGQDVALRCDPISGHVSLFWYQQALGQGPEFLTYFQNEAQLDKSGLPSDRFFAERPEGSVSTLKIQRTQQEDSAVYLCASSLGRQGLFFGSGTQLSVL.

This chain links TRBV6-1 with TRBJ2-5, with a weak D call TRBD1 (7 bases). The J call may be in error: the DNA end matches TRBJ2-7 better. The CDR3 consists of 16 residues. The germline gives CDR1 MNHNS, CDR2 SASEGT. The DNA for the CDR3 is TGTGCCAGCAGTGGGGCCAGGGGGGTTGCGTTCTACGAGCAGTACTTC. Amino acids: CASSGARGVAFYEQYF.

The chain combines TRBV11-2 with TRBJ2-5; possibly TRBD1 for D (6 bases). From germline, CDR1 is SGHAT and CDR2 FQNNGV. This CDR3 region has 17 residues. The V gene lost 5 bases and the J gene lost 4 bases, with 23 bases spanning the gap. The CDR3 region is CASSQGHAAGEGETQYF. CDR3 sequence (DNA): TGTGCCAGCAGCCAAGGTCATGCGGCAGGGGAAGGAGAGACCCAGTACTTC.

The chain employs TRBV5-1 and TRBJ1-5, with D possibly being TRBD1 (5 bases). Germline V lookup: CDR1 SGHRS, CDR2 YFSETQ. V lost 0 bases and J 7 bases, leaving 14 bases between the germline ends. This CDR3 spans 15 amino acids. The chain's CDR3 is CASSLGDGPGQPQHF. CDR3 sequence (DNA): TGCGCCAGCAGCTTGGGGGACGGGCCGGGCCAGCCCCAGCATTTT.

This chain uses TRBV4-2 with TRBJ2-5; no clear D. Germline loops: CDR1 LGHNA, CDR2 YNFKEQ. The length of the CDR3 is 15 residues. Trimming shortened V by 0 bases and J by 0 bases, and 8 bases separated the two germline ends. The CDR3 loop is CASSQDRTNQETQYF. The CDR3 nucleotides read TGTGCCAGCAGCCAAGATCGGACGAACCAAGAGACCCAGTACTTC.

V is TRBV5-1 and J is TRBJ2-7; no reliable D call. The CDR3 covers 15 residues. Deletions cut 2 bases from V and 5 bases from J, with 17 bases between. Germline assignment: CDR1 SGHRS and CDR2 YFSETQ. The CDR3 loop reads CASSLNLGTPDEQYF. In nucleotides, the CDR3 is TGCGCCAGCAGCTTAAACCTAGGAACCCCGGACGAGCAGTACTTC.

The CDR3 DNA reads as TGTGCCAGCAGTTACTCGATAGGGACTAACACCGGGGAGCTGTTTTTT. Residues: CASSYSIGTNTGELFF. The rearrangement joins TRBV6-5 to TRBJ2-2, with D possibly matching TRBD2 (6 bases). The germline gives CDR1 MNHEY, CDR2 SVGAGI. Trimming left V 0 bases short and J 2 bases short, with 10 bases between. The length of the CDR3 is 16 residues.

The genes are TRBV5-4 and TRBJ1-2; no clear D. In germline, CDR1 is SGHNT, CDR2 YYREEE (reference sequence). The CDR3 is 11 amino acids. Trimming removed 2 bases at V and 9 bases at J, with 8 bases between. The DNA of the CDR3 is TGTGCCAGCAGCTTCTCGGGGAGCTACACCTTC. Translation: CASSFSGSYTF.

V is TRBV28 and J is TRBJ2-7; D not certain. V lost 5 bases and J lost 3, with 8 bases in between. CDR1 MDHEN and CDR2 SYDVKM come from the germline V gene. CDR3 length: 12 amino acids. This CDR3 is CASSAQSYEQYF. DNA of the CDR3: TGTGCCAGCAGTGCACAGAGCTACGAGCAGTACTTC.

This chain links TRBV5-4 with TRBJ2-2; 7 bases match TRBD2. This CDR3 is 16 amino acids long. Looked up from germline, CDR1 is SGHNT and CDR2 is YYREEE (reference sequence). Losses at the gene ends were 0 bases for V and 6 bases for J; bases not matched to a gene: 8. In nucleotides, the CDR3 is TGTGCCAGCAGCTTGGACGGGAGGAGTTGGTCCGGGGAGCTGTTTTTT. Translating gives CASSLDGRSWSGELFF.

The rearrangement links TRBV11-3 to TRBJ2-1; 8 positions agree with TRBD2. The CDR3 has 16 amino acids. The germline gives CDR1 SGHNT, CDR2 YENEEA. Unmatched junction bases numbered 10, after V lost 5 bases and J lost 4 bases. The CDR3 DNA reads as TGTGCCAGCAGCCCAGTAGCGGGAAGCCTTTACAATGAGCAGTTCTTC. Translated, it gives CASSPVAGSLYNEQFF.

The chain uses TRBV18 and TRBJ1-2; perhaps TRBD1 as D (6 bases). Between the trimmed V and J ends, which lost 3 bases and 6 bases, there was a span of 14 bases. CDR1 KGHSH and CDR2 LQKENI come from the germline V gene. This CDR3 has 14 amino acids. The CDR3 spells CASSPFGQRDGYTF. As DNA, the CDR3 is TGTGCCAGCTCACCTTTCGGACAGCGGGATGGCTACACCTTC. Filled out from reference TRBV18 and TRBJ1-2, the complete variable domain reads NAGVMQNPRHLVRRRGQEARLRCSPMKGHSHVYWYRQLPEEGLKFMVYLQKENIIDESGMPKERFSAEFPKEGPSILRIQQVVRGDSAAYFCASSPFGQRDGYTFGSGTRLTVV.

V usage is TRBV9 and J usage is TRBJ1-3; 10 positions agree with TRBD1. Unmatched junction bases numbered 6, after V lost 4 bases and J lost 8 bases. This CDR3 region has 14 residues. Germline CDR1 reads SGDLS; CDR2 reads YYNGEE. CDR3 protein: CASSPRDRGDTIYF. The CDR3 DNA sequence: TGTGCCAGCAGCCCTCGGGACAGGGGCGACACCATATATTTT.

The chain combines TRBV30 with TRBJ1-4; a weak D match, TRBD1 (5 bases). Germline loops: CDR1 GTSNPN, CDR2 SVGIG (reference sequence). V was shortened by 0 bases and J by 7 bases, with 12 bases between the two germline ends. The CDR3 sequence is 14 residues long. The CDR3 loop reads CAWSVGVNPEKLFF. The CDR3 DNA follows: TGTGCCTGGAGTGTGGGGGTTAACCCTGAAAAACTGTTTTTT.

This clone has just one count. V is TRBV7-2 and J is TRBJ2-1; 10 positions agree with TRBD2. The CDR3 extends over 14 amino acids. V lost 7 bases, J lost 3 bases, and 3 bases stayed unmatched. Germline V gives CDR1 SGHTA, CDR2 FQGNSA. CDR3 loop: CASISGRVYNEQFF. DNA of the CDR3: TGTGCCAGCATAAGCGGGAGGGTCTACAATGAGCAGTTCTTC.

This chain links TRBV6-1 with TRBJ2-1, with 7 bases identical to TRBD1. V lost 6 bases and J lost 9; bases outside the gene matches: 14. This CDR3 has 15 residues. The germline V gene encodes CDR1 MNHNS and CDR2 SASEGT. CDR3 sequence: CASRETGARVIEQFF. The CDR3, as DNA: TGTGCCAGCAGGGAAACAGGGGCGCGGGTGATTGAGCAGTTCTTC.

The chain joins TRBV27 to TRBJ2-3; D is possibly TRBD2 (5 bases). Trimming shortened V by 8 bases and J by 0 bases, and 18 bases separated the two germline ends. CDR3 size: 16 residues. Germline CDR1 is MNHEY and CDR2 is SMNVEV (reference sequence). In nucleotides, the CDR3 is TGTGCCAGCGGGAGAGGGATACTTCCTAGCACAGATACGCAGTATTTT. This gives the protein CASGRGILPSTDTQYF.

This clone was found once. This specimen includes other DNA sequences encoding the same CDR3. This chain links TRBV30 with TRBJ1-4, with D maybe TRBD1 (5 bases). Germline V gene sequence: CDR1 GTSNPN, CDR2 SVGIG (reference sequence). V lost 1 base and J lost 3, with 6 bases in between. The CDR3 is made up of 13 amino acids. The CDR3 region is CAWSAGPNEKLFF. The CDR3 nucleotides read TGTGCCTGGAGTGCGGGACCTAATGAAAAACTGTTTTTT. Combining the CDR3 with reference TRBV30 and TRBJ1-4 gives the whole variable domain SQTIHQWPATLVQPVGSPLSLECTVEGTSNPNLYWYRQAAGRGLQLLFYSVGIGQISSEVPQNLSASRPQDRQFILSSKKLLLSDSGFYLCAWSAGPNEKLFFGSGTQLSVL.

The chain employs TRBV28 and TRBJ1-5, with D maybe TRBD1 (6 bases). Germline V CDR1 and CDR2: MDHEN, SYDVKM. V lost 3 bases, J lost 7 bases, and 19 bases lay in between. CDR3 length equals 16 residues. The CDR3 nucleotides are TGTGCCAGCAGTTTCCAGGGGCTACCGGGGGGCCAGCCCCAGCATTTT. This encodes CASSFQGLPGGQPQHF.

The J gene is TRBJ1-6, the V gene TRBV28; tentative D call: TRBD1 (5 bases). Trimming left V 4 bases short and J 5 bases short, with 15 bases between. CDR1 is MDHEN and CDR2 is SYDVKM in the germline V gene. This CDR3 has 16 residues. CDR3 sequence (DNA): TGTGCCAGCAGTTACCCAACCGGGACGGATAATTCACCCCTCCACTTT. Translated, it gives CASSYPTGTDNSPLHF.